This TCR beta chain was recorded in a study of CD8 T cells in ankylosing spondylitis. Study-wide results and limits: In ankylosing spondylitis blood, a motif of eight highly homologous TCR beta variants appeared characteristic. Within matched ankylosing spondylitis synovial fluid, disease-linked clones were reportedly significantly enriched. Previously reported in reactive arthritis synovial fluid and blood were some of the motif variants. Disease-linked clones were CD8+ and relatively rare in peripheral blood.

Of note for this clonotype: Its antigen is unknown.

TCRdb itself ran the 5' RACE reads through MiXCR, one entry per CDR3 protein. Here the sample spans around 250,000 distinct CDR3 sequences, 32% being singletons. Per the germline V gene, CDR1 is SGHDT and CDR2 is YYEEEE. This CDR3 has 16 amino acids. The V and J ends lost 5 bases and 5 bases, in that order; junction bases with no gene match: 13. This clonotype originated in a male donor with ankylosing spondylitis or in good health (not recorded which). Sequenced material: blood, either unsorted or a sorted T cell fraction (not recorded which). The chain carries TRBV5-6 and TRBJ1-1; the match to TRBD1 covers 9 bases. The CDR3 bases are TGTGCCAGCAGGCCTCAAGGGGACAGGGTGGGTACTGAAGCTTTCTTT. It specifies CASRPQGDRVGTEAFF. The whole variable domain, remainder taken from reference TRBV5-6 and TRBJ1-1, is DAGVTQSPTHLIKTRGQQVTLRCSPKSGHDTVSWYQQALGQGPQFIFQYYEEEERQRGNFPDRFSGHQFPNYSSELNVNALLLGDSALYLCASRPQGDRVGTEAFFGQGTRLTVV.